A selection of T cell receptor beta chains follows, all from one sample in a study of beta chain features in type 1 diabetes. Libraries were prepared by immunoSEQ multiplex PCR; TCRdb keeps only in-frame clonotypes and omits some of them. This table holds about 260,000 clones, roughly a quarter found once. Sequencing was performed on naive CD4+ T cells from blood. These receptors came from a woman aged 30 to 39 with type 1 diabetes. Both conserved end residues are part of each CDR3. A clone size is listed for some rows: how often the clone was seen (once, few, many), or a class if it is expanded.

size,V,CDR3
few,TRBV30,CAWSRASGSTDTQYF
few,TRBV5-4,CASSLGGTGFTDTQYF
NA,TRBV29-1,CSVGGDRASYEQYF
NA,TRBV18,CASSLQTSPTYNEQFF
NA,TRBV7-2,CASSPGQGAAQPQHF
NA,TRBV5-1,CASSLVVLGSGTSTDTQYF
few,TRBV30,CAYSTTGSTTEAFF
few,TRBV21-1,CASSNSGNQPQHF
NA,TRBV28,CASSRDGGVAGANVLTF
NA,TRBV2,CASGREGTDTQYF
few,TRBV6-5,CASSYLSHAGQGGYTF
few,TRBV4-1,CASSLPAQTIAKYGYTF
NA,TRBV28,CASSAPTSGGREQYF
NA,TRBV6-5,CASSLTGLAYNEQFF
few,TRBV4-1,CASKGTPGESYYGYTF
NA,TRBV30,CAWALGPDTQYF
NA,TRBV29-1,CSASGTGNTEAFF
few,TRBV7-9,CASSLTSNEQFF
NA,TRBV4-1,CASSLVAGELFF
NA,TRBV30,CAWRQAGGANEQFF
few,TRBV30,CAWTLADTQYF
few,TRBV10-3,CAIRPTDRGPSDTQYF
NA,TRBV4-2,CASSHHGTSGSYEQYF
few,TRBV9,CASTRTGMNTEAFF
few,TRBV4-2,CASSERGGAETQYF
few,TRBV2,CASMTGNSNQPQHF
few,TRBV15,CATGYGGDSGANVLTF
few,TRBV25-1,CASSVDTNQPQHF
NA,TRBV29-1,CSVEEERGTNEKLFF
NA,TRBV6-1,CASAVPRAMTNEQFF
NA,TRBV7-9,CASSSQGRETQYF
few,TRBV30,CAWTSGTSAYNEQFF
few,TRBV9,CASSVVPSGIGEQFF
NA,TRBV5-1,CATGFSGANVLTF
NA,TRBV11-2,CASSKGTDTDTQYF
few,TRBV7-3,CASSSLMKPGQTYF
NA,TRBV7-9,CASSLLADLSYEQYF
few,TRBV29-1,CSAAGGGYTEAFF
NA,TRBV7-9,CASSVNQRGVAGANVLTF
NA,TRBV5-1,CASSLQGASYEQYF
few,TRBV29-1,CSVALGQGRYEQYF
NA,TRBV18,CASSPDRVSGDTQYF
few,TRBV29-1,CSVRTSGRPSYEQYF
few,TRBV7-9,CASSFPGEGGYEQYF
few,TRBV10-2,CASAIYQETQYF
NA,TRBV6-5,CASSYSRTGDEKLFF
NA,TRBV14,CASSHQGVGYNEQFF
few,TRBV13,CASSSTRNTEAFF
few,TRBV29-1,CSAAPRGREYGYTF
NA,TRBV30,CASDGGPQQGVNYGYTF
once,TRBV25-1,CASSEYSRTGGRNTIYF
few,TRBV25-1,CASSHLAGRGDTQYF
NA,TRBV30,CAWRQVHTEAFF
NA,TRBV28,CASTGQGAGYGYTF
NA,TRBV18,CASSPPKGARPTEAFF
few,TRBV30,CAHGHPRAFF
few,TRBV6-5,CASSYPGQGVDEQYF
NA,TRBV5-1,CASSYSGSEAFF
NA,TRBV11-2,CASSPSEGEKLFF